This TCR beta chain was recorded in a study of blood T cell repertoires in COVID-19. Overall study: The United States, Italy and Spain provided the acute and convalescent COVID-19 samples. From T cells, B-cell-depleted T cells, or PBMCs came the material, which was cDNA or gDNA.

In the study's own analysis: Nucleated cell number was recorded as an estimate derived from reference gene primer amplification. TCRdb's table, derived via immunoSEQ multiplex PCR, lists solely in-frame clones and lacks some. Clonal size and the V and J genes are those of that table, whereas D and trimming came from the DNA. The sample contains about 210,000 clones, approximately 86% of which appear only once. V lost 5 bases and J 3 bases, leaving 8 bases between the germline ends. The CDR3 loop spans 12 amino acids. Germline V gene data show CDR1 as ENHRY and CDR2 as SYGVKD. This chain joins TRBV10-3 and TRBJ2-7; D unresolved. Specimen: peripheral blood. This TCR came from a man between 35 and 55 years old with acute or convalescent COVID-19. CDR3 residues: CAISPYSYEQYF. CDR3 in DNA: TGTGCCATCAGTCCTTACAGCTACGAGCAGTACTTC.